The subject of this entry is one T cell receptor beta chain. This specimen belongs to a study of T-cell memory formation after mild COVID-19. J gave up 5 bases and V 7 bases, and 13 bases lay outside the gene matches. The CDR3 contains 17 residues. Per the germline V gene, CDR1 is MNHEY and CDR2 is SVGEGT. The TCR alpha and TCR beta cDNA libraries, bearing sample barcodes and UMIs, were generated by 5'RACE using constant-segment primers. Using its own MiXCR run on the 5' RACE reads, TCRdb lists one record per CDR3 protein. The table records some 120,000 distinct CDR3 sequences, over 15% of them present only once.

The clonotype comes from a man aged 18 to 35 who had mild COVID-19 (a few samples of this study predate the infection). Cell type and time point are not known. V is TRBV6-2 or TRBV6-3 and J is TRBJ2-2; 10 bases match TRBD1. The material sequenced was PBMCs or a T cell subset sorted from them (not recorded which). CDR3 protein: CASKPIWTGGATGELFF. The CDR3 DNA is TGTGCCAGCAAACCGATCTGGACAGGGGGAGCGACCGGGGAGCTGTTTTTT.